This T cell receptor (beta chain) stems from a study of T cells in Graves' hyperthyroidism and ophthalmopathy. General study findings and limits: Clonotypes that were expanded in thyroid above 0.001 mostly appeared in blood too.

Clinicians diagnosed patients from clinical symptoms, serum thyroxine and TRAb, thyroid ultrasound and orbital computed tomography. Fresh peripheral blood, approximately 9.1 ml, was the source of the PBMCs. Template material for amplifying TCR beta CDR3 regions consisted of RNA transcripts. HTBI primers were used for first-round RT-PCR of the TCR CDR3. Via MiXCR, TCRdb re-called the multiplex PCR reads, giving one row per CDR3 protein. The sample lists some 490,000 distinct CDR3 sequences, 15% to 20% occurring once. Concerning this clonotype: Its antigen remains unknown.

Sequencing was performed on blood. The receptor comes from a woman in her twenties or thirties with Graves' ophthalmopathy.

This CDR3 is CAWSVHRGGGYTF. CDR3 sequence (DNA): TGTGCCTGGAGTGTACACCGGGGGGGTGGCTACACCTTC. This chain joins TRBV30 and TRBJ1-2; a weak D match, TRBD1 (5 bases). The CDR3 is 13 amino acids. V was trimmed by 0 bases and J by 7 bases, leaving 12 bases between them. Germline V gene data show CDR1 as GTSNPN and CDR2 as SVGIG (reference sequence).